These 2 T cell receptor beta chains came from one sample sequenced in a study of Graves' ophthalmopathy and Graves' hyperthyroidism. From RNA, the CDR3 regions of TCR beta chains were amplified and sequenced. HTBI primers primed a first-round RT-PCR, and a second-round multiplex PCR followed. In TCRdb, the multiplex PCR reads were re-called with MiXCR into one record per CDR3 protein. The data hold over a million distinct CDR3 sequences, with about two fifths observed a single time. Sequenced input: peripheral blood or thyroid tissue (not recorded which). The receptor source for this set is an adult man with Graves' hyperthyroidism.

This clonotype was seen once. The chain carries TRBV25-1 and TRBJ1-2, with D hard to call. Trimming took 4 bases from V and 13 from J, leaving 16 bases between them. The CDR3 has 12 amino acids. The germline V gene has CDR1 MGHDK and CDR2 SYGVNS. The CDR3 nucleotides read TGTGCCAGCAGTGCCTCCTTGGATGGGTGCACCTTC. This encodes CASSASLDGCTF.

This clonotype was detected ten times or more. The chain's CDR3 is CASSWTSGRLETQYF. The CDR3 bases are TGTGCCAGCAGCTGGACTAGCGGGAGGTTAGAGACCCAGTACTTC. The gene calls are TRBV7-2 and TRBJ2-5; 14 bases line up with TRBD2. Trimming cost V 4 bases and J 4 bases; bases outside gene matches: 2. The CDR3 loop spans 15 amino acids. Looked up from germline, CDR1 is SGHTA and CDR2 is FQGNSA.